The T cell receptor beta chain under discussion was sequenced for a study of T cells in Graves' hyperthyroidism and ophthalmopathy. General study results and limits: With a median lead of 6.5 months before onset, the model predicted ophthalmopathy.

The germline CDR1 and CDR2 sequences are PRHDT and FYEKMQ (reference sequence). V lost 5 bases, J lost 8 bases, and 8 bases stayed unmatched. The CDR3 spans 15 residues. RNA transcripts yielded amplified TCR beta CDR3 regions. Carried out on the TCR CDR3, a first-round RT-PCR used the HTBI primer set. From the multiplex PCR reads, TCRdb called clonotypes with MiXCR, one entry per CDR3 protein. The data hold some 200,000 distinct CDR3 sequences, with around 17% observed a single time. This clonotype was detected ten times or more. What it binds is not known. The chain uses TRBV13 and TRBJ2-7, with 14 bases aligning to TRBD2. The sequence was collected from a woman in her forties or fifties with Graves' hyperthyroidism. Sequencing was carried out using blood. The CDR3 loop reads CASSEGLAGVPKQYF. The CDR3, as DNA: TGTGCCAGCAGCGAGGGACTAGCGGGAGTCCCTAAGCAGTACTTC.